This TCR beta chain was sequenced in a study of shared T cell receptors in the human thymus. V was shortened by 1 base and J by 8 bases, with 18 bases between the two germline ends. From germline, CDR1 is MDHEN and CDR2 SYDVKM. This CDR3 has 16 amino acids. Sequencing used immunoSEQ multiplex PCR; TCRdb keeps in-frame clones, though not all of them. The sample records some 660,000 clones, 80% to 90% being singletons. These same data were also listed under a study on human thymus T cells.

This clonotype was obtained from a boy less than two years old with a congenital heart defect. Sequenced sample: thymocytes. V usage is TRBV28 and J usage is TRBJ1-5; unclear D gene. CDR3 in DNA: TGTGCCAGCAGTTTATCTAGCGGCCACACCCGAGAGCCCCAGCATTTT. It translates to CASSLSSGHTREPQHF. The full variable domain, its missing parts supplied by reference TRBV28 and TRBJ1-5, is DVKVTQSSRYLVKRTGEKVFLECVQDMDHENMFWYRQDPGLGLRLIYFSYDVKMKEKGDIPEGYSVSREKKERFSLILESASTNQTSMYLCASSLSSGHTREPQHFGDGTRLSIL.